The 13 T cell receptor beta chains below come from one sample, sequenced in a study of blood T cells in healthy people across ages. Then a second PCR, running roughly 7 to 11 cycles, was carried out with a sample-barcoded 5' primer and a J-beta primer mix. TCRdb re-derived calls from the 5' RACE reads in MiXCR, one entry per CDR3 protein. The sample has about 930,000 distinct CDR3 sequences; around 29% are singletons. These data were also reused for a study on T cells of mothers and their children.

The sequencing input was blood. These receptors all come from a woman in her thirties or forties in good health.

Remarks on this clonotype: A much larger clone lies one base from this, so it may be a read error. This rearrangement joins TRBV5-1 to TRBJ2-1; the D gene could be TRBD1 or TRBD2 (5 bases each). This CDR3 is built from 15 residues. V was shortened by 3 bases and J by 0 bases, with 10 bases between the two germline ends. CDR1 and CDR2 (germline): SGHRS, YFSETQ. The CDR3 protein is CASSWDVRSYNEQFF. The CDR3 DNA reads TGCGCCAGCAGCTGGGACGTCCGCTCCTACAATGAGCAGTTCTTC.

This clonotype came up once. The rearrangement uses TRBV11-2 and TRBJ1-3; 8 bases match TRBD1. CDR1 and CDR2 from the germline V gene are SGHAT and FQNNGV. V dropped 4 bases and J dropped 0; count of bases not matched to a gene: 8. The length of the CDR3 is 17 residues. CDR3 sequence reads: CASSYRQGTNSGNTIYF. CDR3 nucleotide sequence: TGTGCCAGCAGCTACAGACAGGGGACAAACTCTGGAAACACCATATATTTT.

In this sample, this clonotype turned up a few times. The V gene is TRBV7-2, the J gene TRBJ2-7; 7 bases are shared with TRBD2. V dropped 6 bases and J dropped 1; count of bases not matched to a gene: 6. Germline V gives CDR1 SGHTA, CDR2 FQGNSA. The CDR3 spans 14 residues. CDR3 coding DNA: TGTGCCAGCAGTTACGCGGGACTATCCTACGAGCAGTACTTC. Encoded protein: CASSYAGLSYEQYF.

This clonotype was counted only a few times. Here the CDR3 DNA reads TGTGCCAGCAGCCTGGGCCTTGGGGGGGAAGAGACCCAGTACTTC. Translated, it gives CASSLGLGGEETQYF. The chain recombines TRBV11-2 with TRBJ2-5; TRBD2 matches at 7 bases. The germline CDR1 and CDR2 sequences are SGHAT and FQNNGV. Trimming took 5 bases from V and 3 from J; bases not matched to a gene: 9. The CDR3 is made up of 15 amino acids. Complete variable domain (other parts from reference TRBV11-2 and TRBJ2-5): EAGVAQSPRYKIIEKRQSVAFWCNPISGHATLYWYQQILGQGPKLLIQFQNNGVVDDSQLPKDRFSAERLKGVDSTLKIQPAKLEDSAVYLCASSLGLGGEETQYFGPGTRLLVL.

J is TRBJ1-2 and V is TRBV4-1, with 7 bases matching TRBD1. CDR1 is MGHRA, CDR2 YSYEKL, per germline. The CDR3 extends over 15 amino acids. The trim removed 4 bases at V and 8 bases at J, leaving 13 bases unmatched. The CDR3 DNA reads TGCGCCAGCAGCCCGGGGGAAGGGGGCCGTGGAGGCTACACCTTC. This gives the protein CASSPGEGGRGGYTF.

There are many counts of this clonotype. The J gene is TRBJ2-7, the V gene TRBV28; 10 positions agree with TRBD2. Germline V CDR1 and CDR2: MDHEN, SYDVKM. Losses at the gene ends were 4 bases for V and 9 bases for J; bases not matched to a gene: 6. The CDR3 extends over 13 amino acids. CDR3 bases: TGTGCCAGCAGTTCCGAAACTAGCGGGGCGCAGTACTTC. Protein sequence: CASSSETSGAQYF.

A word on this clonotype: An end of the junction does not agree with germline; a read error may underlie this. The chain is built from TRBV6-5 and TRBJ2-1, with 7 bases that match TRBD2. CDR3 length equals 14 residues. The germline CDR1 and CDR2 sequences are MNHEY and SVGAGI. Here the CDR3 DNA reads TGTACCAGCAAGGCCGGGGGGAGTCGGGATGAGCAGTTCTTC. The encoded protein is CTSKAGGSRDEQFF.

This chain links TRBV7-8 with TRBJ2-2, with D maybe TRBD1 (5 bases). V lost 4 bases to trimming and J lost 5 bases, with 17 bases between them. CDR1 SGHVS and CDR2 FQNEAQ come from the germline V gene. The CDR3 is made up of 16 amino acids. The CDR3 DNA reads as TGTGCCAGCAGCTCACAGACAGTCTTAAGTACCGGGGAGCTGTTTTTT. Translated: CASSSQTVLSTGELFF.

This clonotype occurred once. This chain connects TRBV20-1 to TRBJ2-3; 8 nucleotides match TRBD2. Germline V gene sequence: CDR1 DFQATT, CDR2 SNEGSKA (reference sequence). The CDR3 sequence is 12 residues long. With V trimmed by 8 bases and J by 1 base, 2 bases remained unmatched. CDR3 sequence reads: CSPGGGTDTQYF. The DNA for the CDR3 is TGCAGTCCGGGGGGGGGCACAGATACGCAGTATTTT.

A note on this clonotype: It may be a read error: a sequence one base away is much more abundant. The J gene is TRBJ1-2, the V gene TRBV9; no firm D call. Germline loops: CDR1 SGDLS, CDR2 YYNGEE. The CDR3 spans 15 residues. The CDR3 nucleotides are TGTGTCAGCAGCGTAGACGGAAACGGGAACTATGGCTACACCTTC. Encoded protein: CVSSVDGNGNYGYTF.

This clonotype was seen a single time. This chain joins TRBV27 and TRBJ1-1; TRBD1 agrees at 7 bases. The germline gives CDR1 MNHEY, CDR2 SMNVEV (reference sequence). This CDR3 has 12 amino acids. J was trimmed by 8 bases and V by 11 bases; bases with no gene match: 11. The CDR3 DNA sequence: TGTGCCTGTAGTATGACAGGGAAAGAAGCTTTCTTT. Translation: CACSMTGKEAFF.

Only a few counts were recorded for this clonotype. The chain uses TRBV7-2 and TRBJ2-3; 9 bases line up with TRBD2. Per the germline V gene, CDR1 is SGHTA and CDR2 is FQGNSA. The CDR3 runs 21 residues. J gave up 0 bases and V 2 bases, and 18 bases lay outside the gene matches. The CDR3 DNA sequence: TGTGCCAGCAGCTTACCGTCCCCAAGCGAGACTAGCGGCCCTAGCACAGATACGCAGTATTTT. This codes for CASSLPSPSETSGPSTDTQYF.

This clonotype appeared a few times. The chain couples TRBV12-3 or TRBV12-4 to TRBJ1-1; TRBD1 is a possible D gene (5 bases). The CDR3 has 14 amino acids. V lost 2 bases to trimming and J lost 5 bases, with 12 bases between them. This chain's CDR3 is CASSLQGGSTEAFF. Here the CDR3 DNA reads TGTGCCAGCAGTTTACAGGGAGGGAGTACTGAAGCTTTCTTT.